Following are 17 T cell receptor beta chains from one sample sequenced in a study of graft-versus-host responses after intestinal transplantation. Profiling relied on immunoSEQ multiplex PCR, and the TCRdb table lists in-frame clones only, not all of them. The sample yields over 45,000 clones, 90% to 95% seen once. These receptors' antigens are unknown. This material consisted of unstimulated CD4+ T cells sorted from spleen or lymph node cells, taken before transplant. The receptors stem from a human donor who was the organ donor for an intestinal transplant.

The genes are TRBV10-3 and TRBJ2-6; D gene uncertain. This CDR3 region has 13 residues. Germline-derived CDR1 and CDR2 are ENHRY and SYGVKD. V was cut by 7 bases and J by 6 bases, with 10 bases left in between. DNA of the CDR3: TGTGCCATCACCCTGAGCCTGGCCAACGTCCTGACTTTC. Translated: CAITLSLANVLTF.

This chain uses TRBV4-2 with TRBJ1-6; tentative D call: TRBD1 (5 bases). The germline CDR1 and CDR2 sequences are LGHNA and YNFKEQ. There are 15 residues in the CDR3. V shed 1 base and J shed 10 bases, with 14 bases lying between them. The CDR3 here is CASSQVGGVGSPLHF. For the CDR3, the DNA is TGTGCCAGCAGCCAAGTAGGAGGGGTGGGATCACCCCTCCACTTT.

This clone was seen only once. This sequence joins TRBV10-3 and TRBJ2-7, with 8 bases matching TRBD1. Germline CDR1 reads ENHRY; CDR2 reads SYGVKD. The CDR3 is made up of 17 amino acids. V trimming: 2 bases; J trimming: 0 bases; junction bases outside the gene matches: 9. This chain's CDR3 is CAISEPKDRAISYEQYF. The CDR3 DNA is TGTGCCATCAGTGAGCCGAAGGACAGGGCTATCTCCTACGAGCAGTACTTC.

V usage is TRBV5-1 and J usage is TRBJ1-6, with D possibly TRBD1 on 6 matching bases. V gave up 0 bases and J gave up 10 bases, with 14 bases separating them. The length of the CDR3 is 15 residues. Germline V lookup: CDR1 SGHRS, CDR2 YFSETQ. The CDR3 spells CASSLVQGGGSPLHF. The CDR3, as DNA: TGCGCCAGCAGCTTGGTACAGGGTGGGGGCTCACCCCTCCACTTT.

The chain combines TRBV25-1 with TRBJ2-5; 7 bases map to TRBD2. This CDR3 has 15 residues. J lost 7 bases, V lost 3 bases, and 11 bases had no gene match. The germline V gene encodes CDR1 MGHDK and CDR2 SYGVNS. For the CDR3, the DNA is TGTGCCAGCAGTGATTCCAGGTGGTGGGGGGGGACCCAGTACTTC. It specifies CASSDSRWWGGTQYF.

The chain has TRBV6-5 and TRBJ1-4, with 9 bases fitting TRBD1. The junction had 3 bases not matched to a gene; V was cut back by 4 bases and J by 6 bases. Germline V lookup: CDR1 MNHEY, CDR2 SVGAGI. The length of the CDR3 is 14 residues. CDR3 amino acids: CASSSTGGDEKLFF. The CDR3 nucleotides read TGTGCCAGCAGTTCGACAGGGGGGGATGAAAAACTGTTTTTT.

V and J are TRBV5-1 and TRBJ2-5; a weak D match, TRBD1 (6 bases). V gave up 2 bases and J gave up 4 bases, with 12 bases separating them. Germline V gives CDR1 SGHRS, CDR2 YFSETQ. The CDR3 is made up of 14 amino acids. The CDR3 sequence: CASSFRSGVETQYF. In DNA form, the CDR3 reads TGCGCCAGCAGCTTTAGATCAGGGGTAGAGACCCAGTACTTC.

As to this clone: A read error may account for a junction end that differs from germline. The chain employs TRBV5-4 and TRBJ1-3; D remains unclear. This CDR3 comprises 14 residues. Germline V gene data show CDR1 as SGHNT and CDR2 as YYREEE (reference sequence). The DNA for the CDR3 is TGTGCCAGCAGCTCCGACCCACGGGGAAGCACCATATATTTT. Its translation: CASSSDPRGSTIYF.

The rearrangement uses TRBV6-6 and TRBJ1-4, with TRBD1 as a possible D gene (5 bases). The germline V gene has CDR1 MNHNY and CDR2 SVGAGI (reference sequence). Trimming shortened V by 4 bases and J by 3 bases, and 9 bases separated the two germline ends. The CDR3 is 14 residues long. The DNA for the CDR3 is TGTGCCAGCAGTTCAGGGTGGGCTAATGAAAAACTGTTTTTT. The encoded protein is CASSSGWANEKLFF.

This rearrangement joins TRBV20-1 to TRBJ2-1, with no clear D. V gave up 5 bases and J gave up 2 bases, with 4 bases separating them. The CDR3 runs 11 residues. The germline gives CDR1 DFQATT, CDR2 SNEGSKA (reference sequence). CDR3 DNA: TGCAGTGCTGACACCTACAATGAGCAGTTCTTC. It translates to CSADTYNEQFF.

The chain links TRBV7-9 to TRBJ2-5, with 9 positions matching TRBD1. The V segment lost 5 bases and the J segment 3 bases; nucleotides outside the gene matches: 4. This CDR3 has 14 residues. Germline-derived CDR1 and CDR2 are SEHNR and FQNEAQ (reference sequence). The CDR3: CASSPRTGEETQYF. The DNA of the CDR3 is TGTGCCAGCAGCCCTCGGACAGGGGAAGAGACCCAGTACTTC.

This clone showed up just a few times. This chain uses TRBV6-6 with TRBJ2-3; 9 bases align to TRBD1. V lost 2 bases and J lost 2; bases outside the gene matches: 2. This CDR3 has 15 amino acids. CDR1 is MNHNY, CDR2 SVGAGI, per germline (reference sequence). The CDR3 sequence is CASSYRDRATDTQYF. CDR3 DNA sequence: TGTGCCAGCAGTTACCGGGACAGGGCCACAGATACGCAGTATTTT.

V usage is TRBV7-9 and J usage is TRBJ1-5; D is perhaps TRBD1 (5 bases). Germline V gene sequence: CDR1 SEHNR, CDR2 FQNEAQ (reference sequence). V lost 5 bases, J lost 7 bases, and 9 bases lay in between. The length of the CDR3 is 12 residues. CDR3 residues: CASSRRDQPQHF. The CDR3 DNA sequence: TGTGCCAGCAGCCGCAGGGACCAGCCCCAGCATTTT.

Concerning this clone itself: The missing conserved phenylalanine or tryptophan at the end of this CDR3 makes a read error likely. The chain has TRBV6-5 and TRBJ1-6, with a possible D match to TRBD1 (5 bases). The CDR3 is 16 amino acids. Trimming pared 2 bases from V and 0 bases from J, leaving 8 bases between. CDR1 MNHEY and CDR2 SVGAGI come from the germline V gene. The CDR3 region is CASSYKGSSYNSPLHL. The CDR3 DNA sequence: TGTGCCAGCAGTTACAAGGGGAGCTCCTATAATTCACCCCTCCACCTT.

V is TRBV29-1 and J is TRBJ1-5, with D tentatively TRBD1 (6 bases). V gave up 7 bases and J gave up 5 bases, with 18 bases separating them. The CDR3 consists of 14 residues. From germline, CDR1 is SQVTM and CDR2 ANQGSEA. CDR3 sequence: CSARGRGLDQPQHF. For the CDR3, the DNA is TGCAGCGCCCGAGGTAGGGGGTTGGATCAGCCCCAGCATTTT.

The rearrangement links TRBV11-2 to TRBJ2-1; D perhaps matches TRBD2 (6 bases). Trimming took off 0 bases at V and 0 bases at J, with 6 bases between the two ends. Germline CDR1 and CDR2: SGHAT and FQNNGV. The CDR3 loop spans 15 amino acids. The CDR3 coding sequence is TGTGCCAGCAGCTTAGACGGGAGCTCCTACAATGAGCAGTTCTTC. Amino acid sequence: CASSLDGSSYNEQFF.

The chain has TRBV5-5 and TRBJ1-2; 9 nucleotides align to TRBD1. Unmatched junction bases numbered 4, after V lost 0 bases and J lost 4 bases. The CDR3 runs to 15 residues. Germline lookup yields CDR1 SGHKS and CDR2 YYEKEE (reference sequence). The CDR3 region is CASSLARTGAYGYTF. The CDR3 nucleotides read TGTGCCAGCAGCTTGGCCAGGACAGGGGCCTATGGCTACACCTTC.